This is a list of T cell receptor beta chains from one sample in a study of blood T cells in healthy people across ages. TCRdb called the 5' RACE reads again in MiXCR, with one record for every CDR3 protein. The table has around 1,800,000 distinct CDR3 sequences, 39% seen once. Material for sequencing was blood. These receptors came from a human donor in good health. CDR3s include the opening cysteine and the closing phenylalanine or tryptophan. The D gene is left open where the match is weak. Expanded clones get a size class; other rows say once, few or many, or leave the size out.

clone size: .; V gene: TRBV11-1; J gene: TRBJ1-2; D gene: .; CDR3 protein: CASSLHQGLVYGYTF; CDR3 DNA: TGTGCCAGCAGCTTACATCAGGGACTCGTCTATGGCTACACCTTC
clone size: many; V gene: TRBV20-1; J gene: TRBJ2-1; D gene: .; CDR3 protein: CSARDPHFDSNEQFF; CDR3 DNA: TGCAGTGCTAGAGATCCCCACTTTGACAGCAATGAGCAGTTCTTC
clone size: .; V gene: TRBV29-1; J gene: TRBJ2-7; D gene: TRBD1; CDR3 protein: CSVSGGEITYEQYF; CDR3 DNA: TGCAGCGTTTCAGGGGGCGAGATTACCTACGAGCAGTACTTC
clone size: .; V gene: TRBV4-1; J gene: TRBJ2-3; D gene: .; CDR3 protein: CASSQGDMADTQYF; CDR3 DNA: TGCGCCAGCAGCCAAGGGGACATGGCTGATACGCAGTATTTT
clone size: .; V gene: TRBV29-1; J gene: TRBJ2-5; D gene: .; CDR3 protein: CSVAPMFQETQYF; CDR3 DNA: TGCAGCGTTGCACCAATGTTCCAAGAGACCCAGTACTTC
clone size: .; V gene: TRBV7-3; J gene: TRBJ2-1; D gene: .; CDR3 protein: CASSLRRQNYNEQFF; CDR3 DNA: TGTGCCAGCAGCTTACGTCGGCAGAACTACAATGAGCAGTTCTTC
clone size: .; V gene: TRBV20-1; J gene: TRBJ1-2; D gene: TRBD1; CDR3 protein: CSASGQGTQALYGYTF; CDR3 DNA: TGCAGTGCTTCCGGACAGGGGACACAAGCCCTCTATGGCTACACCTTC
clone size: few; V gene: TRBV7-2; J gene: TRBJ1-1; D gene: .; CDR3 protein: CASSLAGGGANTEAFF; CDR3 DNA: TGTGCCAGCAGCTTAGCGGGTGGGGGCGCGAACACTGAAGCTTTCTTT
clone size: .; V gene: TRBV29-1; J gene: TRBJ2-2; D gene: .; CDR3 protein: CSVGGSLGITGELFF; CDR3 DNA: TGCAGCGTTGGGGGTAGCTTGGGGATCACCGGGGAGCTGTTTTTT
clone size: .; V gene: TRBV7-8; J gene: TRBJ1-5; D gene: TRBD1; CDR3 protein: CASSLEGVRGGYQPQHF; CDR3 DNA: TGTGCCAGCAGCTTAGAAGGGGTCAGGGGGGGTTATCAGCCCCAGCATTTT
clone size: .; V gene: TRBV7-2; J gene: TRBJ2-7; D gene: .; CDR3 protein: CASSPRMGADPIPYEQYF; CDR3 DNA: TGTGCCAGCAGCCCCAGAATGGGGGCAGACCCGATTCCCTACGAGCAGTACTTC
clone size: .; V gene: TRBV9; J gene: TRBJ2-5; D gene: TRBD2; CDR3 protein: CASSPRGVRETQYF; CDR3 DNA: TGTGCCAGCAGCCCCCGGGGGGTTAGGGAGACCCAGTACTTC
clone size: few; V gene: TRBV20-1; J gene: TRBJ2-3; D gene: .; CDR3 protein: CSARPRRGYSNFTDTQYF; CDR3 DNA: TGCAGTGCTAGACCCAGAAGAGGGTACAGCAATTTCACAGATACGCAGTATTTT
clone size: few; V gene: TRBV20-1; J gene: TRBJ1-2; D gene: .; CDR3 protein: CSASRPTGNYGYTF; CDR3 DNA: TGCAGTGCTAGTAGGCCCACAGGGAACTATGGCTACACCTTC
clone size: .; V gene: TRBV7-3; J gene: TRBJ2-5; D gene: TRBD2; CDR3 protein: CASSSTGTSVQETQYF; CDR3 DNA: TGTGCCAGCAGTTCGACCGGGACTAGCGTCCAAGAGACCCAGTACTTC
clone size: few; V gene: TRBV29-1; J gene: TRBJ2-5; D gene: .; CDR3 protein: CSVELGQETQYF; CDR3 DNA: TGCAGCGTTGAACTGGGCCAAGAGACCCAGTACTTC
clone size: .; V gene: TRBV28; J gene: TRBJ2-3; D gene: .; CDR3 protein: CATQLTDTQYF; CDR3 DNA: TGTGCCACCCAACTCACAGATACGCAGTATTTT
clone size: .; V gene: TRBV20-1; J gene: TRBJ2-1; D gene: TRBD2; CDR3 protein: CSGRDYKETQFF; CDR3 DNA: TGCAGTGGGAGGGACTACAAAGAGACCCAGTTCTTC
clone size: few; V gene: TRBV12-3/TRBV12-4; J gene: TRBJ1-3; D gene: .; CDR3 protein: CASRPSIGNTIYF; CDR3 DNA: TGTGCCAGCAGACCCTCCATTGGAAACACCATATATTTT
clone size: .; V gene: TRBV6-6; J gene: TRBJ1-6; D gene: TRBD1; CDR3 protein: CASSYSTGDSSPLHF; CDR3 DNA: TGTGCCAGCAGTTACTCTACGGGGGACAGTTCACCCCTCCACTTT